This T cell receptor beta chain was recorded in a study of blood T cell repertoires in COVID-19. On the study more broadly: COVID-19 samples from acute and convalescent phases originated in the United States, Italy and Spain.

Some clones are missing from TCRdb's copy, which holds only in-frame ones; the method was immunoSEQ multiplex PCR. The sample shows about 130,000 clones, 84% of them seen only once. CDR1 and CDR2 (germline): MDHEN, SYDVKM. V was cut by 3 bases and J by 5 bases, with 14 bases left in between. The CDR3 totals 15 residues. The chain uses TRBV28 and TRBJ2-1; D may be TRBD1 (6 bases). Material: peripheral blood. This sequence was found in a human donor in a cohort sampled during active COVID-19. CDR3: CASSFLEAGDNEQFF. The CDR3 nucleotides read TGTGCCAGCAGTTTTCTCGAGGCAGGGGACAATGAGCAGTTCTTC. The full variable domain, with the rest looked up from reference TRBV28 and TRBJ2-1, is DVKVTQSSRYLVKRTGEKVFLECVQDMDHENMFWYRQDPGLGLRLIYFSYDVKMKEKGDIPEGYSVSREKKERFSLILESASTNQTSMYLCASSFLEAGDNEQFFGPGTRLTVL.